The clone carrying this T cell receptor (beta chain) was picked up a small number of times. Its antigen is unidentified. This entry is derived from a study of response to subunit inactivated influenza vaccine. Study-wide findings and caveats: The study's authors posited that every seasonal influenza vaccination enlists few new T cells.

Each CDR3 protein gets one entry after TCRdb re-called the RT-PCR reads with MiXCR. The repertoire consists of 710,000 or so distinct CDR3 sequences, with around 14% occurring once and the leading ten covering 11%. V was shortened by 6 bases and J by 2 bases, with 7 bases between the two germline ends. Germline V gene sequence: CDR1 ENHRY, CDR2 SYGVKD. CDR3 length: 12 amino acids. The chain is built from TRBV10-3 and TRBJ1-1; no definite D call. The clonotype was recovered from a man aged 45 to 65 who received an inactivated influenza vaccine. The specimen was PBMCs from blood, collected roughly 12 days after vaccination. CDR3 nucleotides: TGTGCCATCAGCAACGGCAACACTGAAGCTTTCTTT. This sequence encodes CAISNGNTEAFF.